This TCR beta chain was observed in a study of lymphopenia after photon versus proton radiotherapy. Regarding this clone: Its antigen is not identified.

Assay: immunoSEQ multiplex PCR; the TCRdb copy retains only in-frame clones and omits some. The repertoire has around 63,000 clones, 87% of them found once; the top ten carry 9.5% to 14%. Overall study findings and caveats: Photon-treated patients lost naive T cells and TCR diversity; proton-treated stayed stable. After the lymphocyte nadir, photon-treated repertoires showed oligoclonal expansion, especially of CD8+ Temra cells. Better survival with proton therapy was suggested as possible, not demonstrated.

The length of the CDR3 is 14 residues. In germline, CDR1 is SGHAT, CDR2 FQDESV (reference sequence). Trimming took 6 bases from V and 4 from J; bases not matched to a gene: 6. Sequencing used peripheral blood, obtained from a patient treated with proton-based radiotherapy. The clonotype was recovered from a man older than 75 with esophageal cancer. The chain joins TRBV11-1 to TRBJ1-2, with 9 bases lining up with TRBD1. DNA of the CDR3: TGTGCCAGCAGTAGTAACAGGGGGCTCTATGGCTACACCTTC. Translating gives CASSSNRGLYGYTF.